Listed below are T cell receptor beta chains from one sample, sequenced in a study of T cell responses to AZD1222 COVID-19 vaccine. Libraries were prepared by immunoSEQ multiplex PCR; TCRdb keeps only in-frame clonotypes and omits some of them. The data contain around 90,000 clones, 88% of them singletons. The source material was peripheral blood, sampled on day 0 of AZD1222 vaccination. All receptors come from an adult in good health. CDR3s include the opening cysteine and the closing phenylalanine or tryptophan. A D gene is named only where the DNA matches it firmly. Clone size is given for some rows only: seen once, a few or many times, or a class if the clone is expanded.

clone size: NA; D gene: NA; J gene: TRBJ1-1; CDR3 length: 14; V gene: TRBV30; CDR3 protein: CAWSPDLWNTEAFF; CDR3 DNA: TGTGCCTGGAGTCCGGACCTTTGGAACACTGAAGCTTTCTTT
clone size: NA; D gene: NA; J gene: TRBJ2-1; CDR3 length: 14; V gene: TRBV29-1; CDR3 protein: CSVVVTSSYNEQFF; CDR3 DNA: TGCAGCGTTGTAGTGACTAGCTCCTACAATGAGCAGTTCTTC
clone size: once; D gene: NA; J gene: TRBJ2-1; CDR3 length: 16; V gene: TRBV4-3; CDR3 protein: CASSQGVGRGLNEQFF; CDR3 DNA: TGCGCCAGCAGCCAAGGGGTTGGGCGGGGGCTCAATGAGCAGTTCTTC
clone size: NA; D gene: NA; J gene: TRBJ1-6; CDR3 length: 13; V gene: TRBV30; CDR3 protein: CAWKVPGNSPLHF; CDR3 DNA: TGTGCCTGGAAGGTGCCAGGGAATTCACCCCTCCACTTT
clone size: few; D gene: TRBD1; J gene: TRBJ2-1; CDR3 length: 15; V gene: TRBV7-7; CDR3 protein: CASSFLGQGAGEQFF; CDR3 DNA: TGTGCTAGCAGCTTTTTGGGACAGGGGGCTGGTGAGCAGTTCTTC
clone size: NA; D gene: NA; J gene: TRBJ2-7; CDR3 length: 13; V gene: TRBV19; CDR3 protein: CASSITNSYEQYF; CDR3 DNA: TGTGCCAGTAGTATCACAAATTCCTACGAGCAGTACTTC
clone size: NA; D gene: NA; J gene: TRBJ1-1; CDR3 length: 13; V gene: TRBV25-1; CDR3 protein: CASSEYGDTEAFF; CDR3 DNA: TGTGCCAGCAGTGAATACGGGGACACTGAAGCTTTCTTT
clone size: NA; D gene: TRBD1; J gene: TRBJ1-5; CDR3 length: 15; V gene: TRBV27; CDR3 protein: CASSLVGTGNQPQHF; CDR3 DNA: TGTGCCAGCAGTTTAGTCGGGACAGGAAATCAGCCCCAGCATTTT
clone size: NA; D gene: NA; J gene: TRBJ1-1; CDR3 length: 12; V gene: TRBV7-9; CDR3 protein: CASSKGVAEAFF; CDR3 DNA: TGTGCCAGCAGCAAAGGGGTGGCTGAAGCTTTCTTT
clone size: NA; D gene: TRBD2; J gene: TRBJ2-5; CDR3 length: 13; V gene: TRBV6-6; CDR3 protein: CASRRGTQETQYF; CDR3 DNA: TGTGCCAGCAGGCGGGGGACCCAAGAGACCCAGTACTTC
clone size: few; D gene: TRBD1; J gene: TRBJ1-1; CDR3 length: 14; V gene: TRBV24-1; CDR3 protein: CATSGPGGFTEAFF; CDR3 DNA: TGTGCCACCAGTGGCCCAGGGGGTTTTACTGAAGCTTTCTTT
clone size: NA; D gene: TRBD1; J gene: TRBJ2-7; CDR3 length: 15; V gene: TRBV5-1; CDR3 protein: CASSPTGGVTYEQYF; CDR3 DNA: TGCGCCAGCAGTCCGACAGGGGGCGTGACCTACGAGCAGTACTTC
clone size: NA; D gene: NA; J gene: TRBJ2-7; CDR3 length: 13; V gene: TRBV7-9; CDR3 protein: CASSLDGFYEQYF; CDR3 DNA: TGTGCCAGCAGCTTAGACGGGTTCTACGAGCAGTACTTC
clone size: NA; D gene: TRBD1; J gene: TRBJ2-6; CDR3 length: 16; V gene: TRBV5-1; CDR3 protein: CASSLNRGAGANVLTF; CDR3 DNA: TGCGCCAGCAGCTTAAACAGGGGAGCTGGGGCCAACGTCCTGACTTTC
clone size: NA; D gene: NA; J gene: TRBJ2-3; CDR3 length: 16; V gene: TRBV6-5; CDR3 protein: CASSYSKTPGTDTQYF; CDR3 DNA: TGTGCCAGCAGTTACTCGAAAACTCCAGGCACAGATACGCAGTATTTT
clone size: NA; D gene: TRBD1; J gene: TRBJ1-2; CDR3 length: 15; V gene: TRBV19; CDR3 protein: CASSSQGVQAHGYTF; CDR3 DNA: TGTGCCAGTAGTTCTCAGGGGGTACAAGCCCATGGCTACACCTTC
clone size: once; D gene: NA; J gene: TRBJ1-6; CDR3 length: 18; V gene: TRBV5-6; CDR3 protein: CASSLPLWGSSYNSPLHF; CDR3 DNA: TGTGCCAGCAGCTTGCCCCTTTGGGGAAGCTCCTATAATTCACCCCTCCACTTT
clone size: NA; D gene: NA; J gene: TRBJ1-1; CDR3 length: 17; V gene: TRBV3-1/TRBV3-2; CDR3 protein: CASSRRPFVGGVTEAFF; CDR3 DNA: TGTGCCAGCAGCCGACGCCCATTTGTGGGGGGGGTCACTGAAGCTTTCTTT
clone size: NA; D gene: NA; J gene: TRBJ1-2; CDR3 length: 16; V gene: TRBV6-1; CDR3 protein: CASSEEGRIRNYGYTF; CDR3 DNA: TGTGCCAGCAGTGAAGAGGGCAGGATCAGAAACTATGGCTACACCTTC
clone size: NA; D gene: TRBD1; J gene: TRBJ1-1; CDR3 length: 16; V gene: TRBV5-1; CDR3 protein: CASSLSQTGANTEAFF; CDR3 DNA: TGCGCCAGCAGCTTGTCCCAGACAGGGGCCAACACTGAAGCTTTCTTT
clone size: NA; D gene: NA; J gene: TRBJ1-6; CDR3 length: 15; V gene: TRBV2; CDR3 protein: CASSPSAQKGSPLHF; CDR3 DNA: TGTGCCAGCAGTCCCTCCGCTCAGAAGGGTTCACCCCTCCACTTT
clone size: NA; D gene: NA; J gene: TRBJ2-7; CDR3 length: 15; V gene: TRBV5-4; CDR3 protein: CASSLPGGGGSEQYF; CDR3 DNA: TGTGCCAGCAGCCTGCCCGGAGGAGGGGGTAGCGAGCAGTACTTC
clone size: NA; D gene: TRBD1; J gene: TRBJ1-2; CDR3 length: 17; V gene: TRBV27; CDR3 protein: CASSTSPGTGVIYGYTF; CDR3 DNA: TGTGCCAGCAGTACAAGTCCCGGGACAGGGGTAATCTATGGCTACACCTTC